Below, 23 T cell receptor beta chains from the same sample are listed, as sequenced in a study of blood T cell repertoires in COVID-19. The assay was immunoSEQ multiplex PCR, and TCRdb's table has in-frame clones only and misses some. The sample consists of some 160,000 clones, 70% to 90% of them appearing once. The source material was PBMCs or T cells enriched from blood (not recorded which). All receptors come from a woman between 50 and 59 years old who had recovered from COVID-19.

The rearrangement links TRBV7-2 to TRBJ2-7; D remains unclear. Per the germline V gene, CDR1 is SGHTA and CDR2 is FQGNSA. The CDR3 is 15 amino acids. The V gene lost 5 bases and the J gene lost 0 bases, with 14 bases spanning the gap. DNA for the CDR3: TGTGCCAGCAGCCCGAATCCCGTACTCTCCTACGAGCAGTACTTC. This codes for CASSPNPVLSYEQYF.

The V call is TRBV5-6, the J call TRBJ1-5, with TRBD1 matching over 9 bases. Germline V gives CDR1 SGHDT, CDR2 YYEEEE. The CDR3 runs to 14 residues. V gave up 4 bases and J gave up 7 bases; unmatched junction bases: 6. CDR3 coding DNA: TGTGCCAGCAGCCCACAGGGGGCTGGGCAGCCCCAGCATTTT. It codes for CASSPQGAGQPQHF.

The rearrangement uses TRBV9 and TRBJ2-7, with 9 bases fitting TRBD1. This CDR3 is built from 14 residues. V trimming: 4 bases; J trimming: 2 bases; junction bases outside the gene matches: 4. CDR1 and CDR2 (germline): SGDLS, YYNGEE. The CDR3 nucleotides are TGTGCCAGCAGCCCGCGACAGGGGGCCTACGAGCAGTACTTC. Translated: CASSPRQGAYEQYF.

V usage is TRBV6-2 or TRBV6-3 and J usage is TRBJ2-7; TRBD2 matches at 8 bases. The V segment lost 4 bases and the J segment 6 bases; nucleotides outside the gene matches: 8. CDR1 and CDR2 from the germline V gene are MNHEY and SVGEGT. CDR3 length equals 14 residues. The CDR3 DNA reads TGTGCCAGCAGTTCGGGGGGGGCGATAAGCGAGCAGTACTTC. Translating gives CASSSGGAISEQYF.

Here the CDR3 reads CATSRDRDRVGAYEQYF. The DNA for the CDR3 is TGTGCCACCAGCAGAGATAGGGACAGGGTGGGAGCATACGAGCAGTACTTC. The chain couples TRBV15 to TRBJ2-7; 9 bases map to TRBD1. The trim removed 0 bases at V and 4 bases at J, leaving 10 bases unmatched. CDR1 is LNHNV and CDR2 is YYDKDF in the germline V gene (reference sequence). This CDR3 spans 17 amino acids.

The chain employs TRBV19 and TRBJ2-4; 11 bases fit TRBD1. The germline V gene encodes CDR1 LNHDA and CDR2 SQIVND (reference sequence). V dropped 3 bases and J dropped 1; count of bases not matched to a gene: 5. The CDR3 is 17 residues long. The DNA of the CDR3 is TGTGCCAGTAGTATGGGCCGGGACAGGGGGGCCAAAAACATTCAGTACTTC. Its translation is CASSMGRDRGAKNIQYF. Looking up the rest from reference TRBV19 and TRBJ2-4 gives the full variable domain: DGGITQSPKYLFRKEGQNVTLSCEQNLNHDAMYWYRQDPGQGLRLIYYSQIVNDFQKGDIAEGYSVSREKKESFPLTVTSAQKNPTAFYLCASSMGRDRGAKNIQYFGAGTRLSVL.

The chain links TRBV6-5 to TRBJ2-5; maybe TRBD1 (5 bases). Between the trimmed V and J ends, which lost 2 bases and 5 bases, there was a span of 15 bases. Germline V gene lookup returns CDR1 MNHEY and CDR2 SVGAGI. The CDR3 has 15 residues. CDR3 residues: CASSYAGDKGETQYF. The CDR3 DNA sequence: TGTGCCAGCAGTTACGCTGGGGATAAGGGGGAGACCCAGTACTTC.

Here the CDR3 reads CAISDAGNYGYTF. The CDR3 DNA follows: TGTGCCATCAGTGACGCAGGGAACTATGGCTACACCTTC. This chain uses TRBV10-3 with TRBJ1-2; maybe TRBD1 (5 bases). CDR1 and CDR2 (germline): ENHRY, SYGVKD. V lost 3 bases and J 2 bases, leaving 7 bases between the germline ends. This CDR3 is 13 amino acids long.

The CDR3 spells CASSHRAPDTQYF. CDR3 DNA: TGCGCCAGCAGCCACAGGGCCCCAGATACGCAGTATTTT. The chain has TRBV5-1 and TRBJ2-3, with D perhaps matching TRBD1 (6 bases). V was clipped by 4 bases and J by 4 bases, with 10 bases between them. Germline V gene sequence: CDR1 SGHRS, CDR2 YFSETQ. The CDR3 contains 13 residues.

The chain recombines TRBV5-6 with TRBJ2-3, with unresolved D. Trimming stripped 2 bases from V and 2 bases from J, with 15 bases between. Germline lookup yields CDR1 SGHDT and CDR2 YYEEEE. The length of the CDR3 is 16 residues. The CDR3 DNA reads as TGTGCCAGCAGCTTAGCCTCTGGGCAATTCACAGATACGCAGTATTTT. Its protein product is CASSLASGQFTDTQYF. Using reference TRBV5-6 and TRBJ2-3 for the parts outside the CDR3, the full variable domain is DAGVTQSPTHLIKTRGQQVTLRCSPKSGHDTVSWYQQALGQGPQFIFQYYEEEERQRGNFPDRFSGHQFPNYSSELNVNALLLGDSALYLCASSLASGQFTDTQYFGPGTRLTVL.

V is TRBV10-2 and J is TRBJ2-1, with 8 bases lining up with TRBD2. The CDR3 loop spans 14 amino acids. V was pared by 5 bases and J by 9 bases, with 9 bases of the junction left unmatched. The germline V gene has CDR1 WSHSY and CDR2 SAAADI. Written as DNA, the CDR3 is TGCGCCAGCAGTTTGAATAGCGGGGCTGGTGAGCAGTTCTTC. Amino acids: CASSLNSGAGEQFF.

The chain couples TRBV6-6 to TRBJ2-7, with D possibly matching TRBD1 (5 bases). The CDR3 sequence is 14 residues long. CDR1 and CDR2 from the germline V gene are MNHNY and SVGAGI (reference sequence). The germline V and J ends were trimmed by 2 bases and 7 bases, with 15 bases remaining between them. The CDR3 here is CASSYAGRYEEQYF. As DNA, the CDR3 is TGTGCCAGCAGTTACGCAGGGCGGTATGAGGAGCAGTACTTC.

CDR3 loop: CAWSALRSPLHF. The CDR3, as DNA: TGTGCCTGGAGCGCCCTCCGGTCACCCCTCCACTTT. The gene calls are TRBV30 and TRBJ1-6; D ambiguous. Germline CDR1 and CDR2: GTSNPN and SVGIG (reference sequence). V was clipped by 3 bases and J by 10 bases, with 10 bases between them. CDR3 size: 12 residues. The full variable domain, with the rest looked up from reference TRBV30 and TRBJ1-6, is SQTIHQWPATLVQPVGSPLSLECTVEGTSNPNLYWYRQAAGRGLQLLFYSVGIGQISSEVPQNLSASRPQDRQFILSSKKLLLSDSGFYLCAWSALRSPLHFGNGTRLTVT.

The chain recombines TRBV13 with TRBJ2-1; D remains ambiguous. Germline V CDR1 and CDR2: PRHDT, FYEKMQ (reference sequence). Trimming cost V 8 bases and J 0 bases, with 11 bases left between them. This CDR3 spans 14 amino acids. The CDR3 region has the DNA TGTGCCAGCCTCAGGTCCCCCTCCTACAATGAGCAGTTCTTC. Translation gives CASLRSPSYNEQFF.

The rearrangement uses TRBV6-1 and TRBJ2-5, with 10 positions matching TRBD1. Trimming removed 2 bases from V and 5 bases from J; junction bases left unmatched: 11. Germline CDR1 reads MNHNS; CDR2 reads SASEGT. The CDR3 runs to 17 residues. CDR3: CASSERFRTGGFETQYF. CDR3 DNA sequence: TGTGCCAGCAGTGAACGGTTCCGGACAGGGGGTTTTGAGACCCAGTACTTC.

The rearrangement uses TRBV7-2 and TRBJ2-7; D is perhaps TRBD2 (6 bases). The germline gives CDR1 SGHTA, CDR2 FQGNSA. The length of the CDR3 is 13 residues. V was pared by 1 base and J by 5 bases, with 9 bases between. CDR3 sequence: CASSLGPGDEQYF. The CDR3 nucleotides are TGTGCCAGCAGCTTAGGGCCGGGGGACGAGCAGTACTTC.

The chain is built from TRBV7-3 and TRBJ2-3; 13 nucleotides align to TRBD2. CDR3 length: 16 amino acids. The germline V gene encodes CDR1 SGHTA and CDR2 FQGTGA. The junction had 7 bases not matched to a gene; V was cut back by 8 bases and J by 2 bases. Here the CDR3 DNA reads TGTGCCAGCGCCTCGGGACTAGCGGGGTACACAGATACGCAGTATTTT. Protein: CASASGLAGYTDTQYF.

The chain couples TRBV12-3 or TRBV12-4 to TRBJ2-1, with TRBD2 as a possible D gene (5 bases). V was trimmed by 7 bases and J by 6 bases, leaving 13 bases between them. This CDR3 spans 13 amino acids. Here the CDR3 DNA reads TGTGCCAGCATCCTAGGCCGGGGCAATGAGCAGTTCTTC. Amino acids: CASILGRGNEQFF.

This chain connects TRBV29-1 to TRBJ1-2; weak D call: TRBD1 (6 bases). Germline V lookup: CDR1 SQVTM, CDR2 ANQGSEA. Trimming cost V 4 bases and J 3 bases, with 12 bases left between them. This CDR3 contains 13 residues. Here the CDR3 reads CSVAPGQHYGYTF. The CDR3, as DNA: TGCAGCGTTGCGCCAGGACAGCACTATGGCTACACCTTC.

The J gene is TRBJ1-1, the V gene TRBV4-1; 10 nucleotides align to TRBD1. The CDR3 spans 17 residues. Germline CDR1 and CDR2: MGHRA and YSYEKL. Trimming removed 6 bases from V and 11 bases from J; junction bases left unmatched: 21. CDR3 sequence reads: CASRPRLFDGDRGYAFF. CDR3 nucleotides: TGCGCCAGCAGGCCAAGATTATTTGATGGGGACAGGGGTTACGCTTTCTTT.

CDR3 amino acids: CASSPRVAKESYEQYF. For the CDR3, the DNA is TGTGCCAGCAGCCCGCGGGTTGCCAAAGAATCCTACGAGCAGTACTTC. This chain joins TRBV21-1 and TRBJ2-7; the table's D call TRBD2 went unverified against the DNA. TRBV21-1 is an annotated pseudogene. The CDR3 is 16 residues long.

The chain has TRBV12-5 and TRBJ1-1; D gene unclear. The germline gives CDR1 LGHNT, CDR2 FRNRAP. CDR3 length: 13 residues. Trimming shortened V by 6 bases and J by 1 base, and 9 bases separated the two germline ends. CDR3 sequence (DNA): TGTGCTAGTGGAATAGTAGCGAACACTGAAGCTTTCTTT. This gives the protein CASGIVANTEAFF.

The J gene is TRBJ1-1, the V gene TRBV4-3; 7 bases are shared with TRBD1. Per the germline V gene, CDR1 is LGHNA and CDR2 is YSLEER. Unmatched junction bases numbered 3, after V lost 1 base and J lost 1 base. This CDR3 is 15 amino acids long. The chain's CDR3 is CASSQGGGENTEAFF. The CDR3 region has the DNA TGCGCCAGCAGCCAAGGAGGGGGCGAGAACACTGAAGCTTTCTTT.